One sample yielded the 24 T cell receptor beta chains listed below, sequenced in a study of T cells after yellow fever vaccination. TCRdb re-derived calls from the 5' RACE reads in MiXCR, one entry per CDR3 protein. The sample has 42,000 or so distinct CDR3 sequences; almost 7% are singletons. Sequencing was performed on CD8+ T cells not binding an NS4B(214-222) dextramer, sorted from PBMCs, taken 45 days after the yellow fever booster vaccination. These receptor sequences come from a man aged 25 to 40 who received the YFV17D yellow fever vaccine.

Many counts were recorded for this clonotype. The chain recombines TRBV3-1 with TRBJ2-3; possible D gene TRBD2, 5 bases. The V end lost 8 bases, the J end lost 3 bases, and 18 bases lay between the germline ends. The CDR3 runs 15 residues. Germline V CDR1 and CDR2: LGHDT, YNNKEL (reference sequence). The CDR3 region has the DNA TGTGCCAGCCGGGGAAACCCTTTTAGGACAGATACGCAGTATTTT. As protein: CASRGNPFRTDTQYF.

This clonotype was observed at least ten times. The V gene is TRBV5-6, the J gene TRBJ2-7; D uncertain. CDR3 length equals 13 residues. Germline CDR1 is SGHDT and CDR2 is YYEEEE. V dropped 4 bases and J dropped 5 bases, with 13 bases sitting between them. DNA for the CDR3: TGTGCCAGCAGCCCGGCCACCTGGGACGAGCAGTACTTC. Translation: CASSPATWDEQYF.

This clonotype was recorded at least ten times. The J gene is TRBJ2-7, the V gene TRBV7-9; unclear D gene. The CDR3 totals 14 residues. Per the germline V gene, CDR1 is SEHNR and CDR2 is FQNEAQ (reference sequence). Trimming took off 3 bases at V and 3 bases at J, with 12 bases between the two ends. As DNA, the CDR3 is TGTGCCAGCAGCTTCAGGCAGTCAGACTACGAGCAGTACTTC. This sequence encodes CASSFRQSDYEQYF.

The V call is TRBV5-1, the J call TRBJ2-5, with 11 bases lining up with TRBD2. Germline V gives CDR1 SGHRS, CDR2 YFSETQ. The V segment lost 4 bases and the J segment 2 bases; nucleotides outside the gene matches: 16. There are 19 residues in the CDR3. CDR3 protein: CASSHHRSGRAEEQETQYF. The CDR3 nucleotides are TGCGCCAGCAGCCATCACCGTAGCGGGAGGGCCGAAGAGCAAGAGACCCAGTACTTC.

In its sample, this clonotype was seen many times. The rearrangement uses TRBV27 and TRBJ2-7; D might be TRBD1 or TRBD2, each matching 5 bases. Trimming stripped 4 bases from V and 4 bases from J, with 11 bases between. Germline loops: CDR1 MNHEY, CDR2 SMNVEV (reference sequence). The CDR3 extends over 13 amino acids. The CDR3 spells CASSSGAFYEQYF. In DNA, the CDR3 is TGTGCCAGCAGTTCCGGGGCTTTTTACGAGCAGTACTTC.

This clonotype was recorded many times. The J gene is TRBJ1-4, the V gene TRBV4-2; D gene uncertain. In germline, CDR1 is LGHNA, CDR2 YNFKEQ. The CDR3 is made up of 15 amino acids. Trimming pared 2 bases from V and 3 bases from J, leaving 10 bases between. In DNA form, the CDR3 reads TGTGCCAGCAGCCAACCAGAGCCAGCTAATGAAAAACTGTTTTTT. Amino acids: CASSQPEPANEKLFF.

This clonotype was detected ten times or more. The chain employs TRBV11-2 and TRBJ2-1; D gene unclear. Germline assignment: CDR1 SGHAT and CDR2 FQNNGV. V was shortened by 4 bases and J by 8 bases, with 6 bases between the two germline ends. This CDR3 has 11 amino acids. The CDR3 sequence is CASSYPYEQFF. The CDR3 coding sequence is TGTGCCAGCAGCTATCCTTATGAGCAGTTCTTC.

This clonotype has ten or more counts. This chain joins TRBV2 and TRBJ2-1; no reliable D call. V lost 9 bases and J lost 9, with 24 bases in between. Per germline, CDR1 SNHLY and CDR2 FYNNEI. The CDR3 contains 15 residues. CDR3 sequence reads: CARGQLETMGGEQFF. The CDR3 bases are TGTGCCAGAGGGCAGTTAGAAACGATGGGTGGTGAGCAGTTCTTC. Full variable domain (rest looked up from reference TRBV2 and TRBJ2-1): EPEVTQTPSHQVTQMGQEVILRCVPISNHLYFYWYRQILGQKVEFLVSFYNNEISEKSEIFDDQFSVERPDGSNFTLKIRSTKLEDSAMYFCARGQLETMGGEQFFGPGTRLTVL.

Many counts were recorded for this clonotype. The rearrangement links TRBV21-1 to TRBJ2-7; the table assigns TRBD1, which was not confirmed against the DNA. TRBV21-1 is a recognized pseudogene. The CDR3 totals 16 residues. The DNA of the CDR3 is TGTGCCAGCAGCAAGAGGGGGAAGCGGGAGATCTACGAGCAGTACTTC. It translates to CASSKRGKREIYEQYF.

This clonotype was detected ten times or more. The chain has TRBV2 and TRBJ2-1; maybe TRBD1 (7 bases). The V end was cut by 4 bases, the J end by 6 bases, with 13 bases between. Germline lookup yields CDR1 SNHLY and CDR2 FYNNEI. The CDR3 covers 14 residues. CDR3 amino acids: CASSVGQGGNEQFF. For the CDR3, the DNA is TGTGCCAGCAGTGTGGGGCAGGGGGGCAATGAGCAGTTCTTC.

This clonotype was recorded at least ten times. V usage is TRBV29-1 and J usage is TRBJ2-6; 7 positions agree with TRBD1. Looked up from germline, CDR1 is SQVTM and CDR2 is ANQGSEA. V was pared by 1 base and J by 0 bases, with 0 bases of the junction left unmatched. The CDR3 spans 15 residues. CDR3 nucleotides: TGCAGCGTTGAAGGGGACAGCTCTGGGGCCAACGTCCTGACTTTC. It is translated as CSVEGDSSGANVLTF.

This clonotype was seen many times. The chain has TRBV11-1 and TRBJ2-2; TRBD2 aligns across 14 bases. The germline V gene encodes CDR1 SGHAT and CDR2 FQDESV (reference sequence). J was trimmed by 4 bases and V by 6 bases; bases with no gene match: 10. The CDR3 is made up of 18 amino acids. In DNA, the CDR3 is TGTGCCAGCAGAGGACTAGCGGGAGGAAACGAGGTCACCGGGGAGCTGTTTTTT. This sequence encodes CASRGLAGGNEVTGELFF.

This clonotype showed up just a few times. The CDR3: CASSLGILNYEQYF. CDR3 in DNA: TGTGCCAGCAGCCTCGGAATTTTAAACTACGAGCAGTACTTC. This chain connects TRBV28 to TRBJ2-7; unclear D gene. Germline values: CDR1 MDHEN, CDR2 SYDVKM. This CDR3 is 14 amino acids long. Deletions cut 6 bases from V and 3 bases from J, with 15 bases between.

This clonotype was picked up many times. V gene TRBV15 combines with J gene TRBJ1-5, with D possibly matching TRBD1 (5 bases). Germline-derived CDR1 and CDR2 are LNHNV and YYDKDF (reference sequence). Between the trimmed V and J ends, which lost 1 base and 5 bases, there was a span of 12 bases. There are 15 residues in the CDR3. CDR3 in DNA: TGTGCCACCAGCAGAGTCGGTAGGGACGATCAGCCCCAGCATTTT. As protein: CATSRVGRDDQPQHF.

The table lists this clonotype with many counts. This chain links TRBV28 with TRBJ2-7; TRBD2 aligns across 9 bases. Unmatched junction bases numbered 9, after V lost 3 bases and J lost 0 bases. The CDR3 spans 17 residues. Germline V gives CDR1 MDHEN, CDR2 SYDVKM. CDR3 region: CASSFGGPSGTSYEQYF. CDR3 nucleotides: TGTGCCAGCAGTTTTGGGGGGCCTAGCGGGACCTCCTACGAGCAGTACTTC.

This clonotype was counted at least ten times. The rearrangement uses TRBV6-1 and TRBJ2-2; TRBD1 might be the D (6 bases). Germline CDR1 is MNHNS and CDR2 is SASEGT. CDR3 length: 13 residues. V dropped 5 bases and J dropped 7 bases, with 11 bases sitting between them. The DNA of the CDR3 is TGTGCCAGCAGTCAACAGGGAGTCGGGGAGCTGTTTTTT. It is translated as CASSQQGVGELFF.

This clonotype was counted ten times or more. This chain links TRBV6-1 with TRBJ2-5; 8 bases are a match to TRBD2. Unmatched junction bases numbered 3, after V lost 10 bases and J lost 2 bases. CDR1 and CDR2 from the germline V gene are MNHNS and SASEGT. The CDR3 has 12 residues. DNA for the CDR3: TGTGCCAAGACTAGCGAGCAAGAGACCCAGTACTTC. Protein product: CAKTSEQETQYF.

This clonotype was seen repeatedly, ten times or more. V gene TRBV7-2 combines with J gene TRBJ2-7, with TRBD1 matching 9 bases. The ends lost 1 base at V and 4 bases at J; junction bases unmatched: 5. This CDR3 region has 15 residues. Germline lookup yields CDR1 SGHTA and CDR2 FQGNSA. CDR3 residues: CASSLVTGQGYEQYF. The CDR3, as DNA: TGTGCCAGCAGCTTAGTGACGGGACAGGGATACGAGCAGTACTTC.

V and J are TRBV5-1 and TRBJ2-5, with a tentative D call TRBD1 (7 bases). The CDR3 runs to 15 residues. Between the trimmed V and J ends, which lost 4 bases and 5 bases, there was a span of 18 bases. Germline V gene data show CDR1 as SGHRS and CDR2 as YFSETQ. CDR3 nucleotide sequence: TGCGCCAGCAGCCAAGGGTCCAGGGGGGAGGAGACCCAGTACTTC. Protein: CASSQGSRGEETQYF.

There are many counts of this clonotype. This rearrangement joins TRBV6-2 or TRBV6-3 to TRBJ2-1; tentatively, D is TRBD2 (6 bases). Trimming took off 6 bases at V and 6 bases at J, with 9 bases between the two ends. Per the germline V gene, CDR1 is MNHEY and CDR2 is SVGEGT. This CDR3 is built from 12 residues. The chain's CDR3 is CASRGLGNEQFF. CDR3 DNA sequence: TGTGCCAGCAGGGGACTGGGCAATGAGCAGTTCTTC.

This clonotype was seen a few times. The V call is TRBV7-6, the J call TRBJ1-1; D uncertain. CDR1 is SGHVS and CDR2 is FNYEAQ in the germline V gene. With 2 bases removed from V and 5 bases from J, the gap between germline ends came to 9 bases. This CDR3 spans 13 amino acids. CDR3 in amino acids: CASSLSSGTEAFF. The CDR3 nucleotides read TGTGCCAGCAGCTTAAGTTCGGGAACTGAAGCTTTCTTT.

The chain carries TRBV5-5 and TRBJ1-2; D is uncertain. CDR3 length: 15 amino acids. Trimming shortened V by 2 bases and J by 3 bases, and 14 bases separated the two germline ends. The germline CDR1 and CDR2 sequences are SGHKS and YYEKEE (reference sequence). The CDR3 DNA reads TGTGCCAGCAGCTTAAACGACGTGGCACACTATGGCTACACCTTC. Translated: CASSLNDVAHYGYTF.

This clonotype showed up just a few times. CDR3 residues: CASSHRGTTEAFF. In DNA, the CDR3 is TGTGCCAGTAGTCACAGGGGAACCACTGAAGCTTTCTTT. V usage is TRBV19 and J usage is TRBJ1-1, with 7 positions matching TRBD1. The CDR3 consists of 13 residues. Germline V gene lookup returns CDR1 LNHDA and CDR2 SQIVND (reference sequence). Trimming removed 5 bases from V and 4 bases from J; junction bases left unmatched: 4.

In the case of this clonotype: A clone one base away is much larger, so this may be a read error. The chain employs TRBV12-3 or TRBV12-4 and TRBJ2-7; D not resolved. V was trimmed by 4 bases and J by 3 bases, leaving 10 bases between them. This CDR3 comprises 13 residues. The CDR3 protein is CASSSVANYEQYF. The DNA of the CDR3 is TGTGCCAGCAGTTCGGTGGCCAACTACGAGCAGTACTTC.